This TCR beta chain was sequenced for a study of T cell changes during pregnancy in multiple sclerosis. Germline V CDR1 and CDR2: MGHRA, YSYEKL. The CDR3 is 15 amino acids. V was pared by 3 bases and J by 0 bases, with 11 bases between. Some clones are missing from TCRdb's copy, which holds only in-frame ones; the method was immunoSEQ multiplex PCR. The data contain tens of thousands of clones, around 93% of them singletons. This clone has more than one count but fewer than ten. Sequenced material: CD8+ T cells from peripheral blood mononuclear cells, taken in the first trimester of pregnancy. This rearrangement joins TRBV4-1 to TRBJ1-1; the D gene is possibly TRBD1 (6 bases). The receptor comes from a female donor with multiple sclerosis, enrolled in a pregnancy study. The CDR3 bases are TGCGCCAGCAGCCATAAGACAGGAATGAACACTGAAGCTTTCTTT. It specifies CASSHKTGMNTEAFF.